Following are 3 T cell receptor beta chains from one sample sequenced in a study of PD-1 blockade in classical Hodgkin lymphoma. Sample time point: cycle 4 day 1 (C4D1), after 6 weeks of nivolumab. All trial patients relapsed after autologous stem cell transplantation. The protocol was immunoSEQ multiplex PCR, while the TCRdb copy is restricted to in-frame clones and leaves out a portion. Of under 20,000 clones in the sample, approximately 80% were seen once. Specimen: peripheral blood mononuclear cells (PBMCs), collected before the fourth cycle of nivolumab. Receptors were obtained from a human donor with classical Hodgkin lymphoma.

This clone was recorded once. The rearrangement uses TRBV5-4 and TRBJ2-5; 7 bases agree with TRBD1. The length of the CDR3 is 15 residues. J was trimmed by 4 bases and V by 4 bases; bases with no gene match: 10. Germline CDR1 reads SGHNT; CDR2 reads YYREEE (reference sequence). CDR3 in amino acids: CASSDGQEGTETQYF. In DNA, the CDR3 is TGTGCCAGCAGCGACGGACAGGAAGGTACAGAGACCCAGTACTTC.

Here the CDR3 reads CSVDGRGTYEQYF. The CDR3 DNA is TGCAGCGTTGACGGGAGAGGTACCTACGAGCAGTACTTC. The V and J genes are TRBV29-1 and TRBJ2-7; possibly TRBD2 for D (6 bases). The CDR3 has 13 residues. Per the germline V gene, CDR1 is SQVTM and CDR2 is ANQGSEA. The V and J ends lost 3 bases and 2 bases respectively, with 11 bases between them.

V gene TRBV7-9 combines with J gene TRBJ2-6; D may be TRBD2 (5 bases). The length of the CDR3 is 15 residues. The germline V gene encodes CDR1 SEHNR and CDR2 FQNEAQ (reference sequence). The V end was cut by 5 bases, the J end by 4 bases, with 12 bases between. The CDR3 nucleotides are TGTGCCAGCAGCCCAGAGGGAAGGGGGGCCAACGTCCTGACTTTC. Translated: CASSPEGRGANVLTF. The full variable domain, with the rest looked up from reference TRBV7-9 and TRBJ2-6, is DTGVSQNPRHKITKRGQNVTFRCDPISEHNRLYWYRQTLGQGPEFLTYFQNEAQLEKSRLLSDRFSAERPKGSFSTLEIQRTEQGDSAMYLCASSPEGRGANVLTFGAGSRLTVL.